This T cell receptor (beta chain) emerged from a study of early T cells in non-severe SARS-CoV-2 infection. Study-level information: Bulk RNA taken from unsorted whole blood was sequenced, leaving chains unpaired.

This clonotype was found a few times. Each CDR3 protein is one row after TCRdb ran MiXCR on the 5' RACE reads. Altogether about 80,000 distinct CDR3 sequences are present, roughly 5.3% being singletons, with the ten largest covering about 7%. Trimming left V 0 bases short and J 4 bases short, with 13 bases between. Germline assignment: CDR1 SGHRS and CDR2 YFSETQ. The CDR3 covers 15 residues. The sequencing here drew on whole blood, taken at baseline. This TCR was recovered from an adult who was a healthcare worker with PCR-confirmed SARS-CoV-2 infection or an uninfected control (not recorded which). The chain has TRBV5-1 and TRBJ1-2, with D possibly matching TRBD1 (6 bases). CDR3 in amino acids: CASSLGEGGAYGYTF. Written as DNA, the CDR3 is TGCGCCAGCAGCTTGGGAGAGGGGGGAGCCTATGGCTACACCTTC.